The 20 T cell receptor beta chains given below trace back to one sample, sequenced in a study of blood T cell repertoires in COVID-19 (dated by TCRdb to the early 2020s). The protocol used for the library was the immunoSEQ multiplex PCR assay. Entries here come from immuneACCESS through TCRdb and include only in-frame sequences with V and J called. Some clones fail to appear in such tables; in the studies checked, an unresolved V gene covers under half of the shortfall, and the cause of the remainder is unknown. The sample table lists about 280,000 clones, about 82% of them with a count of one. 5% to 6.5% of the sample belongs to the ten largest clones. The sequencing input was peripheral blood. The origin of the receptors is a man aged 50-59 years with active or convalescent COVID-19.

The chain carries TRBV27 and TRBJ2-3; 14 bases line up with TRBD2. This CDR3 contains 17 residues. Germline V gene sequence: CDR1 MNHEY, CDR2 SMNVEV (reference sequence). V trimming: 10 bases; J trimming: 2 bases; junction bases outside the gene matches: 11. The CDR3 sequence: CATGLAGENEDTDTQYF. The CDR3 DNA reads TGTGCCACGGGACTAGCGGGAGAGAACGAGGACACAGATACGCAGTATTTT.

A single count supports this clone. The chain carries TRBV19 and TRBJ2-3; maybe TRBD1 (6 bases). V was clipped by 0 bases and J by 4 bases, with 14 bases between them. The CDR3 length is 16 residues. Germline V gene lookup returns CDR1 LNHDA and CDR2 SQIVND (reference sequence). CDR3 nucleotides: TGTGCCAGTAGTATAGATCAAGGGGGAGATGCAGATACGCAGTATTTT. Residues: CASSIDQGGDADTQYF. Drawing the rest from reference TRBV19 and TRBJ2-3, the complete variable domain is DGGITQSPKYLFRKEGQNVTLSCEQNLNHDAMYWYRQDPGQGLRLIYYSQIVNDFQKGDIAEGYSVSREKKESFPLTVTSAQKNPTAFYLCASSIDQGGDADTQYFGPGTRLTVL.

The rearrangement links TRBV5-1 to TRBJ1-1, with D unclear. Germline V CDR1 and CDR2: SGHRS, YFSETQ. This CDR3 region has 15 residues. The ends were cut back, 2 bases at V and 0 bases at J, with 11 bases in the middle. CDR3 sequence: CASSLGSGLNTEAFF. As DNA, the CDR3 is TGCGCCAGCAGCTTAGGCAGCGGGTTGAACACTGAAGCTTTCTTT.

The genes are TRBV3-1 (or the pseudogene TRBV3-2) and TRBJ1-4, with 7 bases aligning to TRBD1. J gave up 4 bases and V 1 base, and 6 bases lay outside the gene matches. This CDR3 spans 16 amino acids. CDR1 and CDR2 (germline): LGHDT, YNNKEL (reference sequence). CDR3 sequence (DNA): TGTGCCAGCAGCCAAGGGGACAGCTCGTTTAATGAAAAACTGTTTTTT. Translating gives CASSQGDSSFNEKLFF.

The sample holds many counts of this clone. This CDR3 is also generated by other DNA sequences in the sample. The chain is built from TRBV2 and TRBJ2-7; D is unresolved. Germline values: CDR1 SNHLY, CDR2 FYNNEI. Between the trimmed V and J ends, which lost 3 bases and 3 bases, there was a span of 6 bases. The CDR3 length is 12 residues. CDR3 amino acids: CASSDSGYEQYF. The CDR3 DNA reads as TGTGCCAGCAGTGATTCGGGCTACGAGCAGTACTTC.

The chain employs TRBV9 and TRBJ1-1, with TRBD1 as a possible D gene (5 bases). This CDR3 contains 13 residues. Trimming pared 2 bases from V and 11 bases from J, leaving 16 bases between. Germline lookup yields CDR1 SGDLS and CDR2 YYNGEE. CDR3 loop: CASSVGGVGSAFF. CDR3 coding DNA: TGTGCCAGCAGCGTCGGGGGGGTCGGCTCGGCTTTCTTT. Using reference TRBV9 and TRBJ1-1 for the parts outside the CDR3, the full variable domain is DSGVTQTPKHLITATGQRVTLRCSPRSGDLSVYWYQQSLDQGLQFLIQYYNGEERAKGNILERFSAQQFPDLHSELNLSSLELGDSALYFCASSVGGVGSAFFGQGTRLTVV.

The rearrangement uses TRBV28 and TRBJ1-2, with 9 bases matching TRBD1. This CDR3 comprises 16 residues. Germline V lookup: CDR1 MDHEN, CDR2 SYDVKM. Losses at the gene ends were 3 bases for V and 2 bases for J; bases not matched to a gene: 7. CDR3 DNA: TGTGCCAGCAGTTTGTTAGTTGGACAGGGGAACTATGGCTACACCTTC. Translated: CASSLLVGQGNYGYTF.

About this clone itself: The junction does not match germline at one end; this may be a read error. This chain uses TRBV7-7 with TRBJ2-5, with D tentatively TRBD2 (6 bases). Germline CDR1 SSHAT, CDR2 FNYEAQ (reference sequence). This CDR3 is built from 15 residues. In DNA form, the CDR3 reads TGTGCTAGCAGCTTAGTAATCGGACTAAGGGAGACCCAGTACTTC. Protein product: CASSLVIGLRETQYF.

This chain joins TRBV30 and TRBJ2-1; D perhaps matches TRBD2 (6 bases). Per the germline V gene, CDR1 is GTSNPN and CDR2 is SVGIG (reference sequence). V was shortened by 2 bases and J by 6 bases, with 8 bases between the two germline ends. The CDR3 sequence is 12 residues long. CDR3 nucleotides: TGTGCCTGGAGTTCGGGGGTCAATGAGCAGTTCTTC. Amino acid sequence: CAWSSGVNEQFF.

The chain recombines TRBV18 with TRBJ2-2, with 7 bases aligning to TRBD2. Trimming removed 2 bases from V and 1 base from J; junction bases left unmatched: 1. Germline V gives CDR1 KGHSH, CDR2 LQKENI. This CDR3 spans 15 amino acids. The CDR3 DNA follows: TGTGCCAGCTCACCAAGCGGGATGAACACCGGGGAGCTGTTTTTT. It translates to CASSPSGMNTGELFF.

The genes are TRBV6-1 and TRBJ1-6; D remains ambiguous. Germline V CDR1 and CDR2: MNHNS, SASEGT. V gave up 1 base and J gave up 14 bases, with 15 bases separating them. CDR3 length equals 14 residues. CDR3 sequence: CASSEGSRRGTLHF. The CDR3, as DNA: TGTGCCAGCAGTGAAGGATCACGTCGGGGAACCCTCCACTTT.

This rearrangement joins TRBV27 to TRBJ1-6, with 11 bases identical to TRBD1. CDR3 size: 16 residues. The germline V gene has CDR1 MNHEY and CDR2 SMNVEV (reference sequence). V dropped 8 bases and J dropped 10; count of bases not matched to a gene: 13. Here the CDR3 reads CASRGGTGGIVSPLHF. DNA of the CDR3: TGTGCCAGCCGGGGGGGGACAGGGGGGATCGTGTCACCCCTCCACTTT.

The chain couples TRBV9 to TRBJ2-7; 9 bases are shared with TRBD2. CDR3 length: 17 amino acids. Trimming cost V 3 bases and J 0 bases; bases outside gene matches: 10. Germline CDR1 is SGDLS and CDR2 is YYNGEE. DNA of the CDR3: TGTGCCAGCAGCGCCAGTGAAGCGGGAGGTCCCTCCTACGAGCAGTACTTC. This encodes CASSASEAGGPSYEQYF.

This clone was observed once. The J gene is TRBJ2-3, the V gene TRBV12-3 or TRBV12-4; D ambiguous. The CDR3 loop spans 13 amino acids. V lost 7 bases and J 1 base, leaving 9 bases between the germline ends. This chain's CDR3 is CASTLAGTDTQYF. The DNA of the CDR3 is TGTGCCAGCACCCTCGCGGGCACAGATACGCAGTATTTT.

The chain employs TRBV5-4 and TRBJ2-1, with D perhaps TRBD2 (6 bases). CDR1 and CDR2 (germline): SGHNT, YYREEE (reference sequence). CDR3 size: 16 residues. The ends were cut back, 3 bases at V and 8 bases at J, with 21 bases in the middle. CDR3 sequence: CASSSSGLLDEYEQFF. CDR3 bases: TGTGCCAGCAGCTCCTCGGGACTGCTAGACGAATATGAGCAGTTCTTC.

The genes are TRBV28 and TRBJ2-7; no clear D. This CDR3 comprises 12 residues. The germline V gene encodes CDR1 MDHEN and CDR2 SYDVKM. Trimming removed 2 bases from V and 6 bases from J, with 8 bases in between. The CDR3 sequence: CASSLRRVEQYF. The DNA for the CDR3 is TGTGCCAGCAGTTTACGACGGGTCGAGCAGTACTTC.

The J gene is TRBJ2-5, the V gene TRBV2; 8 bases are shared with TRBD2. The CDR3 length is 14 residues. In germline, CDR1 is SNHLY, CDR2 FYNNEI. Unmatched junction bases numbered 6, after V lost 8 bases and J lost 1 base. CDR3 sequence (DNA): TGTGCCAGCGGGCGGGAGGCGGGCCAAGAGACCCAGTACTTC. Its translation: CASGREAGQETQYF.

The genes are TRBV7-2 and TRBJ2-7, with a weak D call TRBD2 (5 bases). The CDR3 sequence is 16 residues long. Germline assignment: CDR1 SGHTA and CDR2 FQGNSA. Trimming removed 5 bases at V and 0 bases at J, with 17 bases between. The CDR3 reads CASSPRGGSTSYEQYF. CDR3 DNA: TGTGCCAGCAGCCCCCGAGGAGGCTCGACCTCCTACGAGCAGTACTTC.

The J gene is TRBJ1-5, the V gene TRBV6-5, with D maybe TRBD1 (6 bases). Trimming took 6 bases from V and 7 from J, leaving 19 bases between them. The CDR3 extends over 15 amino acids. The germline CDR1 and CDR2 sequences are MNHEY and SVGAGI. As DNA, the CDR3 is TGTGCCAGCAGGTGGGAAAGGGGGACTAGGCAGCCCCAGCATTTT. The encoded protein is CASRWERGTRQPQHF.

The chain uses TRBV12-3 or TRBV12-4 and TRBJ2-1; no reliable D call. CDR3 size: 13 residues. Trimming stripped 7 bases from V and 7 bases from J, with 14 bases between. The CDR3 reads CASKPSNRNEQFF. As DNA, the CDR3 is TGTGCCAGCAAGCCTAGTAATAGGAATGAGCAGTTCTTC.